What follows are 30 T cell receptor beta chains derived from one specimen sequenced in a study of response to subunit inactivated influenza vaccine. TCRdb redid the calling of the RT-PCR reads with MiXCR, one entry per CDR3 protein. Seen here are hundreds of thousands of distinct CDR3 sequences, 20% to 25% observed once, and the top ten hold approximately 10%. The sample consisted of PBMCs from blood, taken less than 22 months after vaccination. These receptors came from a man between 50 and 75 years old who received an inactivated influenza vaccine.

This clonotype was seen a few times. The chain is built from TRBV14 and TRBJ1-1; D ambiguous. Trimming shortened V by 6 bases and J by 4 bases, and 12 bases separated the two germline ends. Looked up from germline, CDR1 is SGHDN and CDR2 is FVKESK. The length of the CDR3 is 13 residues. CDR3 residues: CASSRQEGTEAFF. For the CDR3, the DNA is TGTGCCAGCAGTAGGCAGGAAGGCACTGAAGCTTTCTTT.

This clonotype occurred a few times. V and J are TRBV20-1 and TRBJ1-1; 9 bases map to TRBD1. V was pared by 1 base and J by 5 bases, with 8 bases of the junction left unmatched. The length of the CDR3 is 15 residues. Germline loops: CDR1 DFQATT, CDR2 SNEGSKA (reference sequence). The CDR3 DNA sequence: TGCAGTGCTAGAGCCCTTACAGGGGGCTTTACTGAAGCTTTCTTT. It yields the protein CSARALTGGFTEAFF.

The chain carries TRBV6-1 and TRBJ1-1; no clear D. CDR3 length: 13 residues. V lost 2 bases to trimming and J lost 4 bases, with 8 bases between them. CDR1 MNHNS and CDR2 SASEGT come from the germline V gene. The CDR3 bases are TGTGCCAGCAGTGAACAGTCCGGCACTGAAGCTTTCTTT. It translates to CASSEQSGTEAFF.

The CDR3 nucleotides read TGTGCCAGCAGCCCGAACTATGGCTACACCTTC. Translation gives CASSPNYGYTF. The V call is TRBV6-6, the J call TRBJ1-2, with no clear D. The germline gives CDR1 MNHNY, CDR2 SVGAGI (reference sequence). Trimming stripped 6 bases from V and 2 bases from J, with 4 bases between. CDR3 length: 11 residues.

The chain recombines TRBV10-3 with TRBJ1-4; 9 nucleotides align to TRBD1. The J segment lost 5 bases and the V segment lost 6 bases, leaving 4 bases of the junction unmatched. This CDR3 has 14 amino acids. Germline V gene lookup returns CDR1 ENHRY and CDR2 SYGVKD. CDR3: CAIREGQGNEKLFF. The CDR3 DNA reads TGTGCCATCAGGGAGGGACAGGGAAATGAAAAACTGTTTTTT.

The CDR3 DNA reads TGTGCCAGCAGAAGGGACTCTCGATCCCCCGGGGAGCTGTTTTTT. Its translation: CASRRDSRSPGELFF. The chain has TRBV6-2 or TRBV6-3 and TRBJ2-2; D is perhaps TRBD2 (6 bases). The germline CDR1 and CDR2 sequences are MNHEY and SVGEGT. The V gene lost 6 bases and the J gene lost 6 bases, with 17 bases spanning the gap. This CDR3 has 15 amino acids.

V is TRBV14 and J is TRBJ2-7; the D is unclear. V lost 0 bases to trimming and J lost 0 bases, with 12 bases between them. CDR3 length equals 16 residues. CDR1 and CDR2 (germline): SGHDN, FVKESK. The CDR3 coding sequence is TGTGCCAGCAGCCAAGATTGGCAGGTGAGCTCCTACGAGCAGTACTTC. Protein: CASSQDWQVSSYEQYF.

The CDR3 here is CASRGGGVVNEQFF. The CDR3 DNA is TGTGCCAGCAGAGGCGGGGGGGTCGTCAATGAGCAGTTCTTC. The chain links TRBV6-2 or TRBV6-3 to TRBJ2-1, with 9 bases that match TRBD2. The CDR3 extends over 14 amino acids. Per germline, CDR1 MNHEY and CDR2 SVGEGT. Germline trimming cut 6 bases from V and 6 bases from J; bases unmatched to any gene: 6.

The chain employs TRBV7-9 and TRBJ2-5; D possibly corresponds to TRBD2 (6 bases). The CDR3 consists of 15 residues. Germline V gene sequence: CDR1 SEHNR, CDR2 FQNEAQ (reference sequence). Trimming took off 1 base at V and 4 bases at J, with 13 bases between the two ends. The DNA of the CDR3 is TGTGCCAGCAGCTTAGGCACCGGAGGGCCAGAGACCCAGTACTTC. Translated: CASSLGTGGPETQYF.

The CDR3 DNA is TGTGCCAGCAGTGAAACCGGGACAGGGAATAATTCACCCCTCCACTTT. It encodes CASSETGTGNNSPLHF. V usage is TRBV6-1 and J usage is TRBJ1-6, with TRBD1 identical over 9 bases. Germline V gives CDR1 MNHNS, CDR2 SASEGT. V lost 2 bases to trimming and J lost 5 bases; unmatched junction nucleotides: 4. CDR3 length: 16 residues.

This chain connects TRBV3-1 to TRBJ1-5, with D unresolved. Germline CDR1 is LGHDT and CDR2 is YNNKEL (reference sequence). V was cut by 3 bases and J by 3 bases, with 12 bases left in between. CDR3 length equals 15 residues. The CDR3 coding sequence is TGTGCCAGCAGCCAGATGGGAGGGAACAATCAGCCCCAGCATTTT. This sequence encodes CASSQMGGNNQPQHF.

This clonotype was seen a handful of times. This chain joins TRBV7-2 and TRBJ2-1; TRBD1 is a possible D gene (5 bases). CDR3 length equals 14 residues. The germline V gene has CDR1 SGHTA and CDR2 FQGNSA. V lost 1 base and J 6 bases, leaving 10 bases between the germline ends. CDR3 sequence: CASSLVGRANEQFF. The CDR3 DNA follows: TGTGCCAGCAGCTTAGTGGGCAGGGCCAATGAGCAGTTCTTC.

The V gene is TRBV7-2, the J gene TRBJ2-3, with TRBD1 identical over 7 bases. CDR1 is SGHTA, CDR2 FQGNSA, per germline. The CDR3 loop spans 14 amino acids. The V and J ends lost 5 bases and 4 bases, in that order; junction bases with no gene match: 6. DNA of the CDR3: TGTGCCAGCAGCACCCGACAGGGCTCAGATACGCAGTATTTT. It specifies CASSTRQGSDTQYF. Full variable domain (outside the CDR3, taken from reference TRBV7-2 and TRBJ2-3): GAGVSQSPSNKVTEKGKDVELRCDPISGHTALYWYRQSLGQGLEFLIYFQGNSAPDKSGLPSDRFSAERTGGSVSTLTIQRTQQEDSAVYLCASSTRQGSDTQYFGPGTRLTVL.

This clonotype was counted at least ten times. The genes are TRBV7-8 and TRBJ1-5, with D maybe TRBD1 (5 bases). This CDR3 has 14 residues. The germline V and J ends were trimmed by 1 base and 7 bases, with 11 bases remaining between them. CDR1 SGHVS and CDR2 FQNEAQ come from the germline V gene. In nucleotides, the CDR3 is TGTGCCAGCAGCTTAGATAGGGGAAGGCAGCCCCAGCATTTT. It is translated as CASSLDRGRQPQHF.

The sample holds a few counts of this clonotype. The chain uses TRBV20-1 and TRBJ1-2; TRBD1 matches 8 bases. Looked up from germline, CDR1 is DFQATT and CDR2 is SNEGSKA (reference sequence). The J segment lost 5 bases and the V segment lost 2 bases, leaving 13 bases of the junction unmatched. The length of the CDR3 is 16 residues. The CDR3 reads CSARSGGNRGVYGYTF. CDR3 coding DNA: TGCAGTGCTAGAAGTGGGGGAAACAGGGGGGTTTATGGCTACACCTTC.

The sample holds a few counts of this clonotype. The CDR3 DNA reads TGTGCCAGCAGCTTCTCCTCTGCGGATAATTCACCCCTCCACTTT. This sequence encodes CASSFSSADNSPLHF. The rearrangement joins TRBV11-1 to TRBJ1-6, with no clear D. The length of the CDR3 is 15 residues. V dropped 3 bases and J dropped 5 bases, with 11 bases sitting between them. CDR1 and CDR2 from the germline V gene are SGHAT and FQDESV (reference sequence).

This clonotype was found many times. The V and J genes are TRBV28 and TRBJ2-3, with D possibly being TRBD2 (5 bases). This CDR3 is 17 amino acids long. Trimming removed 5 bases from V and 0 bases from J, with 18 bases in between. Germline-derived CDR1 and CDR2 are MDHEN and SYDVKM. DNA for the CDR3: TGTGCCAGCAGTCCCTTCAAGCGGTCCGATAGCACAGATACGCAGTATTTT. Its translation is CASSPFKRSDSTDTQYF.

The chain couples TRBV25-1 to TRBJ1-1; D call uncertain. V was shortened by 6 bases and J by 10 bases, with 15 bases between the two germline ends. Germline CDR1 MGHDK, CDR2 SYGVNS. This CDR3 spans 12 amino acids. For the CDR3, the DNA is TGTGCCAGCAGCGACGGACGCCTGGTAGCTTTCTTT. Translated: CASSDGRLVAFF.

This chain uses TRBV12-3 or TRBV12-4 with TRBJ2-2; 7 positions agree with TRBD1. This CDR3 contains 13 residues. V gave up 6 bases and J gave up 7 bases; unmatched junction bases: 5. Written as DNA, the CDR3 is TGTGCCAGCAGCTGGGGACAGAACGGGGAGCTGTTTTTT. Translating it yields CASSWGQNGELFF.

This clonotype was seen only a few times. The V call is TRBV18, the J call TRBJ1-6, with no clear D. This CDR3 has 15 residues. The ends were cut back, 0 bases at V and 5 bases at J, with 8 bases in the middle. Germline V gene data show CDR1 as KGHSH and CDR2 as LQKENI. The CDR3 sequence: CASSPPMGDNSPLHF. The CDR3 coding sequence is TGTGCCAGCTCACCACCGATGGGAGATAATTCACCCCTCCACTTT.

The table lists this clonotype with a few counts. At one boundary the junction diverges from the germline segment, which might be a read error. This chain joins TRBV4-1 and TRBJ1-6; the D is unclear. The germline V gene has CDR1 MGHRA and CDR2 YSYEKL. The CDR3 has 14 residues. CDR3 bases: TGCGCCAGCAGCCAAAGAGGATATAGTTCACCCCTCCACTTT. Amino acid sequence: CASSQRGYSSPLHF.

This clonotype was detected ten times or more. The V gene is TRBV20-1, the J gene TRBJ1-2; D might be TRBD1 (5 bases). Germline V gives CDR1 DFQATT, CDR2 SNEGSKA (reference sequence). Trimming removed 0 bases from V and 4 bases from J, with 18 bases in between. The CDR3 contains 16 residues. The CDR3 region is CSAREDNRDRSYGYTF. The CDR3 DNA sequence: TGCAGTGCTAGAGAAGATAACCGGGACCGAAGCTATGGCTACACCTTC.

V and J are TRBV19 and TRBJ1-1; 8 bases match TRBD1. Germline V gene lookup returns CDR1 LNHDA and CDR2 SQIVND (reference sequence). With 3 bases clipped from V and 0 bases from J, the junction kept 6 bases outside the gene matches. The CDR3 consists of 16 residues. CDR3 in amino acids: CASSIPGGRMNTEAFF. CDR3 DNA: TGTGCCAGTAGTATTCCAGGGGGCCGAATGAACACTGAAGCTTTCTTT.

The chain combines TRBV24-1 with TRBJ2-2; D is perhaps TRBD1 or TRBD2 (5 bases each). The germline CDR1 and CDR2 sequences are KGHDR and SFDVKD. V lost 3 bases to trimming and J lost 5 bases, with 15 bases between them. The CDR3 totals 16 residues. This CDR3 reads CATSDGWRGETGELFF. The CDR3 DNA reads as TGTGCCACCAGTGATGGATGGCGAGGGGAGACCGGGGAGCTGTTTTTT.

The V and J genes are TRBV28 and TRBJ2-3; D is ambiguous. From germline, CDR1 is MDHEN and CDR2 SYDVKM. CDR3 length equals 14 residues. Trimming removed 5 bases from V and 4 bases from J, with 13 bases in between. The CDR3: CASSLTRRADTQYF. The DNA of the CDR3 is TGTGCCAGCAGTCTGACCCGACGGGCAGATACGCAGTATTTT.

This clonotype came up a few times. The rearrangement joins TRBV7-9 to TRBJ2-1; TRBD2 aligns across 8 bases. The CDR3 is made up of 16 amino acids. The V and J ends lost 1 base and 8 bases, in that order; junction bases with no gene match: 10. Germline CDR1 and CDR2: SEHNR and FQNEAQ (reference sequence). The CDR3 DNA reads TGTGCCAGCAGCTTAGTGCCAGCGGGAGCGAGCGATGAGCAGTTCTTC. Translated, it gives CASSLVPAGASDEQFF.

This clonotype was found a few times. The genes are TRBV6-5 and TRBJ2-2; 12 bases fit TRBD1. V trimming: 3 bases; J trimming: 7 bases; junction bases outside the gene matches: 9. This CDR3 has 17 residues. The germline V gene encodes CDR1 MNHEY and CDR2 SVGAGI. The CDR3 DNA sequence: TGTGCCAGCAGTTATTCCGGGACAGGGGGCGTGGGCGGGGAGCTGTTTTTT. It yields the protein CASSYSGTGGVGGELFF.

This chain uses TRBV2 with TRBJ2-1; D is uncertain. In germline, CDR1 is SNHLY, CDR2 FYNNEI. This CDR3 is built from 15 residues. Trimming pared 6 bases from V and 0 bases from J, leaving 12 bases between. The CDR3 bases are TGTGCCAGCAGAAACAGTTTTTCCTCCTACAATGAGCAGTTCTTC. It codes for CASRNSFSSYNEQFF.

This clonotype was observed a few times. The chain uses TRBV7-9 and TRBJ1-4, with TRBD1 matching over 7 bases. The germline gives CDR1 SEHNR, CDR2 FQNEAQ (reference sequence). This CDR3 region has 15 residues. Trimming at V came to 3 bases and at J to 6 bases, leaving 7 bases not matched to a gene. CDR3 bases: TGTGCCAGCAGCTTCGACAGGGTGGTTGATGAAAAACTGTTTTTT. Residues: CASSFDRVVDEKLFF.

The chain links TRBV20-1 to TRBJ2-7; 11 positions match TRBD1. The CDR3 contains 14 residues. Germline lookup yields CDR1 DFQATT and CDR2 SNEGSKA (reference sequence). The trim removed 4 bases at V and 4 bases at J, leaving 6 bases unmatched. CDR3 loop: CSAKDRGLLYEQYF. CDR3 in DNA: TGCAGTGCTAAGGACAGGGGGCTTTTATACGAGCAGTACTTC.